These 26 T cell receptor beta chains were all obtained from the same sample, sequenced in a study of beta chain features in type 1 diabetes. The investigators reverse transcribed all of the isolated RNA, so they sequenced expressed TCRB transcripts. Data came from immunoSEQ multiplex PCR; TCRdb stores just in-frame clones and leaves some out. The sample consists of about 400,000 clones, roughly 12% of them appearing once. What was sequenced was naive CD4+ T cells from blood. The origin of the receptors is a young man in good health.

This clone showed up just a few times. The rearrangement links TRBV7-2 to TRBJ2-1; TRBD2 aligns across 13 bases. The germline V gene has CDR1 SGHTA and CDR2 FQGNSA. The V and J ends lost 2 bases and 3 bases, in that order; junction bases with no gene match: 4. The CDR3 contains 17 residues. CDR3 protein: CASSLRLAGGNYNEQFF. The CDR3 DNA is TGTGCCAGCAGCTTACGACTAGCGGGGGGAAACTACAATGAGCAGTTCTTC.

The V gene is TRBV19, the J gene TRBJ2-3; D remains ambiguous. Trimming took off 5 bases at V and 4 bases at J, with 7 bases between the two ends. The CDR3 has 12 amino acids. Germline V gives CDR1 LNHDA, CDR2 SQIVND (reference sequence). The CDR3 region is CASSSWPDTQYF. CDR3 nucleotide sequence: TGTGCCAGTAGTTCGTGGCCAGATACGCAGTATTTT.

This clone was found once. This sequence joins TRBV6-5 and TRBJ1-1; maybe TRBD1 (5 bases). The CDR3 extends over 12 amino acids. The germline V and J ends were trimmed by 2 bases and 10 bases, with 11 bases remaining between them. From germline, CDR1 is MNHEY and CDR2 SVGAGI. CDR3 loop: CASSYQQGRAFF. The CDR3 DNA reads TGTGCCAGCAGTTACCAGCAGGGAAGAGCTTTCTTT.

This clone was seen more than once but under ten times. The chain carries TRBV29-1 and TRBJ1-3; D ambiguous. V was cut by 6 bases and J by 4 bases, with 10 bases left in between. Looked up from germline, CDR1 is SQVTM and CDR2 is ANQGSEA. The CDR3 covers 12 residues. The DNA of the CDR3 is TGCAGCGTCGACATGGGCGGAAACACCATATATTTT. This sequence encodes CSVDMGGNTIYF. The complete variable domain, with remaining parts taken from reference TRBV29-1 and TRBJ1-3, reads SAVISQKPSRDICQRGTSLTIQCQVDSQVTMMFWYRQQPGQSLTLIATANQGSEATYESGFVIDKFPISRPNLTFSTLTVSNMSPEDSSIYLCSVDMGGNTIYFGEGSWLTVV.

The V gene is TRBV7-2, the J gene TRBJ2-1; D is perhaps TRBD2 (6 bases). Germline assignment: CDR1 SGHTA and CDR2 FQGNSA. This CDR3 is 15 amino acids long. Between the trimmed V and J ends, which lost 1 base and 15 bases, there was a span of 22 bases. In nucleotides, the CDR3 is TGTGCCAGCAGCTTAGACCCGGGACTTCTCCAATCTCGGTTCTTC. Encoded protein: CASSLDPGLLQSRFF.

The CDR3 DNA sequence: TGTGCCAGCAGCTTAGAGGGGGCGTACCATGGCTACACCTTC. The encoded protein is CASSLEGAYHGYTF. The chain joins TRBV7-9 to TRBJ1-2, with 7 bases identical to TRBD1. This CDR3 is 14 amino acids long. Germline-derived CDR1 and CDR2 are SEHNR and FQNEAQ (reference sequence). V lost 1 base to trimming and J lost 6 bases; unmatched junction nucleotides: 5.

This clone was observed a handful of times. The CDR3 bases are TGTGCCAGCAGCTACCCCCTAAACTATGAGGAGACCCAGTACTTC. This gives the protein CASSYPLNYEETQYF. The chain joins TRBV11-2 to TRBJ2-5; D call uncertain. Germline V gene lookup returns CDR1 SGHAT and CDR2 FQNNGV. V shed 4 bases and J shed 5 bases, with 17 bases lying between them. The CDR3 extends over 15 amino acids. Supplemented by reference TRBV11-2 and TRBJ2-5, the full variable domain reads EAGVAQSPRYKIIEKRQSVAFWCNPISGHATLYWYQQILGQGPKLLIQFQNNGVVDDSQLPKDRFSAERLKGVDSTLKIQPAKLEDSAVYLCASSYPLNYEETQYFGPGTRLLVL.

The CDR3 sequence is CASSLGLAGSLEDTQYF. Here the CDR3 DNA reads TGCGCCAGCAGCCTTGGACTAGCGGGGTCCCTCGAGGATACGCAGTATTTT. The chain is built from TRBV4-3 and TRBJ2-3; 12 nucleotides align to TRBD2. V lost 4 bases to trimming and J lost 6 bases; unmatched junction nucleotides: 11. CDR1 is LGHNA and CDR2 is YSLEER in the germline V gene. There are 17 residues in the CDR3.

This clone was seen a handful of times. Distinct nucleotide sequences in the sample also encode this CDR3. The chain has TRBV27 and TRBJ2-7; a possible D gene is TRBD1 (6 bases). This CDR3 has 14 residues. Germline V gene data show CDR1 as MNHEY and CDR2 as SMNVEV (reference sequence). V was cut by 2 bases and J by 0 bases, with 8 bases left in between. The CDR3 reads CASSLRQDSYEQYF. CDR3 bases: TGTGCCAGCAGTTTAAGACAGGACTCCTACGAGCAGTACTTC.

The V and J genes are TRBV10-3 and TRBJ2-7; maybe TRBD1 (5 bases). This CDR3 has 12 residues. Germline V gene lookup returns CDR1 ENHRY and CDR2 SYGVKD. The V gene lost 6 bases and the J gene lost 4 bases, with 10 bases spanning the gap. CDR3 in DNA: TGTGCCATCAGGGACCAGGGATACGAGCAGTACTTC. Amino acid sequence: CAIRDQGYEQYF.

This clone came up a few times. The rearrangement joins TRBV5-1 to TRBJ1-4; D remains unclear. V was cut by 6 bases and J by 4 bases, with 13 bases left in between. The CDR3 has 14 residues. Germline V gives CDR1 SGHRS, CDR2 YFSETQ. This chain's CDR3 is CASTRQDLNEKLFF. CDR3 DNA sequence: TGCGCCAGCACTCGACAAGACCTTAATGAAAAACTGTTTTTT.

The V gene is TRBV30, the J gene TRBJ2-1; 9 bases line up with TRBD1. This CDR3 is 14 amino acids long. Germline V gene sequence: CDR1 GTSNPN, CDR2 SVGIG (reference sequence). V gave up 2 bases and J gave up 6 bases; unmatched junction bases: 5. As DNA, the CDR3 is TGTGCCTGGAGTCAGGACAGGGGAAGCAATGAGCAGTTCTTC. Translating it yields CAWSQDRGSNEQFF.

This clone has only a few counts. The chain uses TRBV28 and TRBJ2-7, with 9 bases fitting TRBD2. The germline V gene has CDR1 MDHEN and CDR2 SYDVKM. The CDR3 extends over 15 amino acids. V shed 0 bases and J 3 bases; nucleotides not matched to a gene: 3. The CDR3 nucleotides are TGTGCCAGCAGTTTATGGGGCGGGAGGGTCTACGAGCAGTACTTC. Residues: CASSLWGGRVYEQYF.

The genes are TRBV5-4 and TRBJ2-2; a weak D match, TRBD2 (5 bases). The germline gives CDR1 SGHNT, CDR2 YYREEE (reference sequence). Trimming took off 0 bases at V and 3 bases at J, with 15 bases between the two ends. The CDR3 sequence is 17 residues long. CDR3 residues: CASSLGLTGGYTGELFF. The CDR3 bases are TGTGCCAGCAGCTTGGGATTGACCGGAGGATACACCGGGGAGCTGTTTTTT. The whole variable domain, remainder taken from reference TRBV5-4 and TRBJ2-2, is ETGVTQSPTHLIKTRGQQVTLRCSSQSGHNTVSWYQQALGQGPQFIFQYYREEENGRGNFPPRFSGLQFPNYSSELNVNALELDDSALYLCASSLGLTGGYTGELFFGEGSRLTVL.

This clone was detected once. The chain links TRBV18 to TRBJ2-5, with a tentative D call TRBD2 (5 bases). V was clipped by 6 bases and J by 5 bases, with 13 bases between them. Germline V gene data show CDR1 as KGHSH and CDR2 as LQKENI. This CDR3 comprises 13 residues. CDR3 region: CASSAGLGETQYF. In DNA, the CDR3 is TGTGCCAGCTCGGCGGGTCTAGGGGAGACCCAGTACTTC.

This clone was counted between two and nine times. The rearrangement uses TRBV4-2 and TRBJ1-6; 8 nucleotides align to TRBD1. Germline CDR1 reads LGHNA; CDR2 reads YNFKEQ. The length of the CDR3 is 15 residues. Trimming took 4 bases from V and 7 from J; bases not matched to a gene: 6. CDR3 amino acids: CASSPGQGLNSPLHF. Here the CDR3 DNA reads TGTGCCAGCAGCCCAGGACAGGGTCTAAATTCACCCCTCCACTTT.

This clone came up a few times. The chain is built from TRBV30 and TRBJ1-2; D not resolved. Trimming left V 0 bases short and J 7 bases short, with 15 bases between. The CDR3 spans 14 residues. Germline CDR1 GTSNPN, CDR2 SVGIG (reference sequence). This CDR3 reads CAWSVASPNSGYTF. The DNA for the CDR3 is TGTGCCTGGAGTGTAGCTAGCCCCAACAGTGGCTACACCTTC.

The chain is built from TRBV7-9 and TRBJ1-2; TRBD1 matches at 8 bases. The germline gives CDR1 SEHNR, CDR2 FQNEAQ (reference sequence). CDR3 length equals 15 residues. The J segment lost 7 bases and the V segment lost 5 bases, leaving 12 bases of the junction unmatched. CDR3 loop: CASSRWPGGGSGYTF. The CDR3 DNA reads as TGTGCCAGCAGCCGATGGCCAGGGGGCGGCTCTGGCTACACCTTC.

This clone turned up a few times. This chain connects TRBV7-2 to TRBJ2-7; 7 bases map to TRBD2. V was pared by 0 bases and J by 2 bases, with 4 bases of the junction left unmatched. The germline CDR1 and CDR2 sequences are SGHTA and FQGNSA. This CDR3 spans 15 amino acids. The CDR3, as DNA: TGTGCCAGCAGCTTAGCATCGCGGGAGACCTACGAGCAGTACTTC. It codes for CASSLASRETYEQYF.

The genes are TRBV6-5 and TRBJ2-5; 9 bases are a match to TRBD1. Germline loops: CDR1 MNHEY, CDR2 SVGAGI. V dropped 6 bases and J dropped 0; count of bases not matched to a gene: 5. The CDR3 totals 15 residues. The CDR3 coding sequence is TGTGCCAGCAGAAGGACAGGGGTCTACCAAGAGACCCAGTACTTC. It codes for CASRRTGVYQETQYF.

This clone was seen a few times. The chain is built from TRBV7-9 and TRBJ2-5, with D perhaps TRBD2 (5 bases). This CDR3 contains 14 residues. V was cut by 3 bases and J by 2 bases, with 10 bases left in between. The V gene's germline CDR1 is SEHNR and CDR2 FQNEAQ (reference sequence). CDR3 sequence reads: CASSFQAVQETQYF. The CDR3, as DNA: TGTGCCAGCAGCTTTCAAGCGGTTCAAGAGACCCAGTACTTC. Full variable domain (outside the CDR3, taken from reference TRBV7-9 and TRBJ2-5): DTGVSQNPRHKITKRGQNVTFRCDPISEHNRLYWYRQTLGQGPEFLTYFQNEAQLEKSRLLSDRFSAERPKGSFSTLEIQRTEQGDSAMYLCASSFQAVQETQYFGPGTRLLVL.

This clone was counted between two and nine times. The rearrangement uses TRBV5-8 and TRBJ2-7; 9 nucleotides align to TRBD1. The V segment lost 4 bases and the J segment 5 bases; nucleotides outside the gene matches: 7. CDR3 length equals 14 residues. CDR1 SGHTS and CDR2 YDEGEE come from the germline V gene. The chain's CDR3 is CASSPRTGVNEQYF. As DNA, the CDR3 is TGTGCCAGCAGCCCTCGGACAGGGGTGAACGAGCAGTACTTC.

The J gene is TRBJ2-3, the V gene TRBV9; 9 bases match TRBD2. Germline V CDR1 and CDR2: SGDLS, YYNGEE. CDR3 length equals 17 residues. The V and J ends lost 4 bases and 1 base, in that order; junction bases with no gene match: 10. In DNA, the CDR3 is TGTGCCAGCAGCCCTAGAGACGTAGCGGGAGGCACAGATACGCAGTATTTT. Its protein is CASSPRDVAGGTDTQYF. Drawing the rest from reference TRBV9 and TRBJ2-3, the complete variable domain is DSGVTQTPKHLITATGQRVTLRCSPRSGDLSVYWYQQSLDQGLQFLIQYYNGEERAKGNILERFSAQQFPDLHSELNLSSLELGDSALYFCASSPRDVAGGTDTQYFGPGTRLTVL.

This clone came up a few times. The V call is TRBV4-2, the J call TRBJ2-7, with 11 bases fitting TRBD1. The CDR3 is made up of 15 amino acids. Trimming removed 3 bases from V and 4 bases from J; junction bases left unmatched: 5. Germline-derived CDR1 and CDR2 are LGHNA and YNFKEQ. CDR3 DNA sequence: TGTGCCAGCAGCCAGAGGACAGGGGGCGTTTACGAGCAGTACTTC. Protein sequence: CASSQRTGGVYEQYF.

The sample holds a few counts of this clone. The gene calls are TRBV30 and TRBJ1-2; D not certain. The V and J ends lost 7 bases and 4 bases respectively, with 16 bases between them. The CDR3 has 13 amino acids. Germline CDR1 is GTSNPN and CDR2 is SVGIG (reference sequence). CDR3 sequence reads: CAYGRDGSYGYTF. The CDR3 bases are TGTGCCTATGGGAGAGACGGAAGCTATGGCTACACCTTC.

This chain joins TRBV7-2 and TRBJ2-1; perhaps TRBD2 as D (5 bases). Germline CDR1 and CDR2: SGHTA and FQGNSA. The CDR3 covers 15 residues. V was pared by 5 bases and J by 4 bases, with 15 bases between. CDR3 sequence reads: CASSLNGGPYNEQFF. The CDR3 DNA follows: TGTGCCAGCAGCCTAAACGGCGGGCCATACAATGAGCAGTTCTTC. The entire variable domain, with the rest obtained from reference TRBV7-2 and TRBJ2-1, is as follows: GAGVSQSPSNKVTEKGKDVELRCDPISGHTALYWYRQSLGQGLEFLIYFQGNSAPDKSGLPSDRFSAERTGGSVSTLTIQRTQQEDSAVYLCASSLNGGPYNEQFFGPGTRLTVL.